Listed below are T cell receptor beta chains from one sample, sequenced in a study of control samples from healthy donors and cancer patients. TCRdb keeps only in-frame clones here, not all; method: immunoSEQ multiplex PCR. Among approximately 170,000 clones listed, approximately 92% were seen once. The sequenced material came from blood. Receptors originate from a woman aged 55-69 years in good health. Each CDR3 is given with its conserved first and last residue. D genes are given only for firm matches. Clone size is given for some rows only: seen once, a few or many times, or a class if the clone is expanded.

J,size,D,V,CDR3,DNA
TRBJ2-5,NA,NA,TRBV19,CASSTFYSEGGQETQYF,TGTGCCAGTAGTACCTTTTATAGTGAAGGGGGACAAGAGACCCAGTACTTC
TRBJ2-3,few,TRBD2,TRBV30,CAWKGLAGVTSTDTQYF,TGTGCCTGGAAGGGACTAGCGGGGGTAACTAGCACAGATACGCAGTATTTT
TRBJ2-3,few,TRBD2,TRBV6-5,CASRISGDSADTQYF,TGTGCCAGCCGGATTAGCGGGGATAGTGCAGATACGCAGTATTTT
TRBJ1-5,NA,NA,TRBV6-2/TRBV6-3,CASSYGRTSRFNQPQHF,TGTGCCAGCAGTTACGGCAGGACAAGTAGATTCAATCAGCCCCAGCATTTT
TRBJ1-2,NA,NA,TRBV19,CASSINGEAYGYTF,TGTGCCAGTAGTATTAACGGGGAAGCGTATGGCTACACCTTC
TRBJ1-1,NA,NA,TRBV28,CASSLTGRRVAFF,TGTGCCAGCAGTTTAACGGGCCGGAGGGTAGCTTTCTTT
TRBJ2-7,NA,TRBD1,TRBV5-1,CASSLVGQGYEQYF,TGCGCCAGCAGCTTGGTTGGACAGGGCTACGAGCAGTACTTC
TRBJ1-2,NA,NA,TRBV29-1,CSVVVTGSGYTF,TGCAGCGTTGTCGTGACAGGATCGGGCTACACCTTC
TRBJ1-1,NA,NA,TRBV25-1,CASSDGVGATEAFF,TGTGCCAGCAGTGATGGAGTGGGGGCAACTGAAGCTTTCTTT
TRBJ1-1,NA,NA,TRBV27,CASSLLGRGAGTEAFF,TGTGCCAGCAGTTTATTAGGCCGGGGGGCGGGCACTGAAGCTTTCTTT
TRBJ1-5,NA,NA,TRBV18,CASSLTGQGSQPQHF,TGTGCCAGCTCACTCACGGGGCAGGGGAGTCAGCCCCAGCATTTT
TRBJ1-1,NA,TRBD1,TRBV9,CASSARTGVSRAFF,TGTGCCAGCAGCGCCCGGACAGGGGTTAGTAGAGCTTTCTTT
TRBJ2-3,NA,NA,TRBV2,CASSERSSTDTQYF,TGTGCCAGCAGTGAACGGTCTAGCACAGATACGCAGTATTTT
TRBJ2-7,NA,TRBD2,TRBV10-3,CAIRRAGDHYEQYF,TGTGCCATCAGGCGGGCGGGGGACCACTACGAGCAGTACTTC
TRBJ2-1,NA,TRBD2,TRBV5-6,CASSLETSGGLLDEQFF,TGTGCCAGCAGCTTGGAGACTAGCGGGGGTTTATTGGATGAGCAGTTCTTC
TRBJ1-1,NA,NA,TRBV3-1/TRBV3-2,CASSPFMNTEAFF,TGTGCCAGCAGCCCCTTTATGAACACTGAAGCTTTCTTT
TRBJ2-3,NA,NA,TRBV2,CASSFRASYTDTQYF,TGTGCCAGCAGTTTCCGGGCCTCATACACAGATACGCAGTATTTT
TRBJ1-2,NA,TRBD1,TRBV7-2,CASSNTQGASNYGYTF,TGTGCCAGCAGCAACACACAGGGGGCATCTAACTATGGCTACACCTTC
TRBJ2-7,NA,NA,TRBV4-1,CASSQGWSYEQYF,TGCGCCAGCAGCCAAGGCTGGTCCTACGAGCAGTACTTC
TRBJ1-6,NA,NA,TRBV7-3,CASSLSGGTLHF,TGTGCCAGCAGCTTATCGGGCGGAACCCTCCACTTT
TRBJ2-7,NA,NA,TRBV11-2,CASSPLNRDKGYEQYF,TGTGCCAGCAGCCCGCTGAACCGGGACAAAGGCTACGAGCAGTACTTC
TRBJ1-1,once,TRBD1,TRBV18,CASSPGRTGVYTEAFF,TGTGCCAGCTCACCCGGACGGACAGGGGTATATACTGAAGCTTTCTTT
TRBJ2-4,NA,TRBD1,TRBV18,CASSPSGTGWDF,TGTGCCAGCTCACCATCCGGGACAGGGTGGGACTTC
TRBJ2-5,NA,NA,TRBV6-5,CASSYQRVEKTQYF,TGTGCCAGCAGTTATCAAAGAGTCGAAAAGACCCAGTACTTC
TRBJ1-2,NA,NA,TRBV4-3,CASSQGVGRGGYTF,TGCGCCAGCAGCCAAGGGGTAGGGCGGGGTGGCTACACCTTC
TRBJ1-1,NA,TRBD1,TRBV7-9,CASSLATYTGGEAFF,TGTGCCAGCAGCTTAGCAACCTATACAGGGGGTGAAGCTTTCTTT
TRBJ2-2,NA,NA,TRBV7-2,CASSLGRENTGELLF,TGTGCCAGCAGCTTAGGCAGGGAAAACACCGGGGAGCTGCTTTTT
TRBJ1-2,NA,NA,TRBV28,CASSLQRTVRYGYTF,TGTGCCAGCAGTCTCCAACGGACAGTACGCTATGGCTACACCTTC
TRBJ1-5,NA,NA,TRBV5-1,CASSFQNQPQHF,TGCGCCAGCAGCTTCCAGAATCAGCCCCAGCATTTT
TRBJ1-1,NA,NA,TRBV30,CAWSSDGNTEAFF,TGTGCCTGGAGTTCAGACGGGAACACTGAAGCTTTCTTT
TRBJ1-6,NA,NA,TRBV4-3,CASSQGDSYNSPLHF,TGCGCCAGCAGCCAAGGGGATTCCTATAATTCACCCCTCCACTTT
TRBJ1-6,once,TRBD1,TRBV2,CASRGGTGHNSPLHF,TGTGCCAGCAGGGGGGGGACAGGGCATAATTCACCCCTCCACTTT
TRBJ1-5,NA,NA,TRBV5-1,CASSLEGLSNQPQHF,TGCGCCAGCAGCTTGGAGGGCCTTAGCAATCAGCCCCAGCATTTT
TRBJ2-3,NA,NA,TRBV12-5,CASEDGDTQYF,TGTGCTAGTGAAGACGGAGATACGCAGTATTTT
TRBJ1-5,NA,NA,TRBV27,CASGKNSNQPQHF,TGTGCCAGCGGAAAGAATAGCAATCAGCCCCAGCATTTT
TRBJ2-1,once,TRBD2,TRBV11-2,CASSLIGLAGNEQFF,TGTGCCAGCAGCTTAATCGGTCTAGCGGGCAATGAGCAGTTCTTC
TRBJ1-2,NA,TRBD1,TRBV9,CASSPRDRENYGYTF,TGTGCCAGCAGCCCTCGGGACAGGGAGAACTATGGCTACACCTTC
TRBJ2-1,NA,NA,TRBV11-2,CASSLQGVQFF,TGTGCCAGCAGCTTACAGGGTGTGCAGTTCTTC
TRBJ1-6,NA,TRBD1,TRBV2,CASSEGTGAGALHF,TGTGCCAGCAGTGAGGGGACAGGGGCCGGTGCCCTCCACTTT
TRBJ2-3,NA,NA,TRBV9,CASSVVWGGNTQYF,TGTGCCAGCAGCGTAGTGTGGGGGGGCAATACGCAGTATTTT
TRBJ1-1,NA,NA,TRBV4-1,CASSPFNRAPQEAFF,TGCGCCAGCAGCCCATTTAACAGGGCCCCCCAGGAAGCTTTCTTT
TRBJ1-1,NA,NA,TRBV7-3,CASSVGSTGNTEAFF,TGTGCCAGCAGCGTAGGATCCACAGGGAACACTGAAGCTTTCTTT
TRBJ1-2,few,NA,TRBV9,CASSVAPGPSSGYTF,TGTGCCAGCAGCGTAGCCCCAGGGCCATCGAGTGGCTACACCTTC
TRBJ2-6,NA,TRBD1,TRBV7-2,CASSSKTGGSFSGANVLTF,TGTGCCAGCAGCTCTAAGACAGGGGGTTCCTTCTCTGGGGCCAACGTCCTGACTTTC
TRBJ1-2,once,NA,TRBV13,CASSLRAGAGYTF,TGTGCCAGCAGCTTACGGGCAGGGGCTGGCTACACCTTC
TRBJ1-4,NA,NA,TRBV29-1,CSVLWGETTNEKLFF,TGCAGCGTTTTGTGGGGAGAAACAACTAATGAAAAACTGTTTTTT
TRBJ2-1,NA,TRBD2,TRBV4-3,CASSQGTSGGAALYNEQFF,TGCGCCAGCAGCCAAGGGACTAGCGGGGGGGCCGCGCTATACAATGAGCAGTTCTTC
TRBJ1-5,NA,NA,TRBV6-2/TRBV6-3,CASSYYSLNQPQHF,TGTGCCAGCAGTTACTACTCTCTCAATCAGCCCCAGCATTTT
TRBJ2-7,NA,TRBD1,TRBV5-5,CASSPGQGYHEQYF,TGTGCCAGCAGCCCGGGACAGGGGTACCACGAGCAGTACTTC
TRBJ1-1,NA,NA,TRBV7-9,CASSRDNTEAFF,TGTGCCAGCAGCCGGGACAACACTGAAGCTTTCTTT
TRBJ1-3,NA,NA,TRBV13,CASSQERGNTIYF,TGTGCCAGCAGCCAAGAAAGGGGAAACACCATATATTTT
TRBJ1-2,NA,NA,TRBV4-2,CASSQDYGRGYTF,TGTGCCAGCAGCCAAGATTACGGGCGTGGCTACACCTTC
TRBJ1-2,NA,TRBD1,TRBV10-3,CAITRQGDNYGYTF,TGTGCCATCACCCGACAGGGTGACAACTATGGCTACACCTTC
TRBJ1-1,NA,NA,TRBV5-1,CASSLEGSGEAFF,TGCGCCAGCAGCTTGGAGGGCTCGGGTGAAGCTTTCTTT